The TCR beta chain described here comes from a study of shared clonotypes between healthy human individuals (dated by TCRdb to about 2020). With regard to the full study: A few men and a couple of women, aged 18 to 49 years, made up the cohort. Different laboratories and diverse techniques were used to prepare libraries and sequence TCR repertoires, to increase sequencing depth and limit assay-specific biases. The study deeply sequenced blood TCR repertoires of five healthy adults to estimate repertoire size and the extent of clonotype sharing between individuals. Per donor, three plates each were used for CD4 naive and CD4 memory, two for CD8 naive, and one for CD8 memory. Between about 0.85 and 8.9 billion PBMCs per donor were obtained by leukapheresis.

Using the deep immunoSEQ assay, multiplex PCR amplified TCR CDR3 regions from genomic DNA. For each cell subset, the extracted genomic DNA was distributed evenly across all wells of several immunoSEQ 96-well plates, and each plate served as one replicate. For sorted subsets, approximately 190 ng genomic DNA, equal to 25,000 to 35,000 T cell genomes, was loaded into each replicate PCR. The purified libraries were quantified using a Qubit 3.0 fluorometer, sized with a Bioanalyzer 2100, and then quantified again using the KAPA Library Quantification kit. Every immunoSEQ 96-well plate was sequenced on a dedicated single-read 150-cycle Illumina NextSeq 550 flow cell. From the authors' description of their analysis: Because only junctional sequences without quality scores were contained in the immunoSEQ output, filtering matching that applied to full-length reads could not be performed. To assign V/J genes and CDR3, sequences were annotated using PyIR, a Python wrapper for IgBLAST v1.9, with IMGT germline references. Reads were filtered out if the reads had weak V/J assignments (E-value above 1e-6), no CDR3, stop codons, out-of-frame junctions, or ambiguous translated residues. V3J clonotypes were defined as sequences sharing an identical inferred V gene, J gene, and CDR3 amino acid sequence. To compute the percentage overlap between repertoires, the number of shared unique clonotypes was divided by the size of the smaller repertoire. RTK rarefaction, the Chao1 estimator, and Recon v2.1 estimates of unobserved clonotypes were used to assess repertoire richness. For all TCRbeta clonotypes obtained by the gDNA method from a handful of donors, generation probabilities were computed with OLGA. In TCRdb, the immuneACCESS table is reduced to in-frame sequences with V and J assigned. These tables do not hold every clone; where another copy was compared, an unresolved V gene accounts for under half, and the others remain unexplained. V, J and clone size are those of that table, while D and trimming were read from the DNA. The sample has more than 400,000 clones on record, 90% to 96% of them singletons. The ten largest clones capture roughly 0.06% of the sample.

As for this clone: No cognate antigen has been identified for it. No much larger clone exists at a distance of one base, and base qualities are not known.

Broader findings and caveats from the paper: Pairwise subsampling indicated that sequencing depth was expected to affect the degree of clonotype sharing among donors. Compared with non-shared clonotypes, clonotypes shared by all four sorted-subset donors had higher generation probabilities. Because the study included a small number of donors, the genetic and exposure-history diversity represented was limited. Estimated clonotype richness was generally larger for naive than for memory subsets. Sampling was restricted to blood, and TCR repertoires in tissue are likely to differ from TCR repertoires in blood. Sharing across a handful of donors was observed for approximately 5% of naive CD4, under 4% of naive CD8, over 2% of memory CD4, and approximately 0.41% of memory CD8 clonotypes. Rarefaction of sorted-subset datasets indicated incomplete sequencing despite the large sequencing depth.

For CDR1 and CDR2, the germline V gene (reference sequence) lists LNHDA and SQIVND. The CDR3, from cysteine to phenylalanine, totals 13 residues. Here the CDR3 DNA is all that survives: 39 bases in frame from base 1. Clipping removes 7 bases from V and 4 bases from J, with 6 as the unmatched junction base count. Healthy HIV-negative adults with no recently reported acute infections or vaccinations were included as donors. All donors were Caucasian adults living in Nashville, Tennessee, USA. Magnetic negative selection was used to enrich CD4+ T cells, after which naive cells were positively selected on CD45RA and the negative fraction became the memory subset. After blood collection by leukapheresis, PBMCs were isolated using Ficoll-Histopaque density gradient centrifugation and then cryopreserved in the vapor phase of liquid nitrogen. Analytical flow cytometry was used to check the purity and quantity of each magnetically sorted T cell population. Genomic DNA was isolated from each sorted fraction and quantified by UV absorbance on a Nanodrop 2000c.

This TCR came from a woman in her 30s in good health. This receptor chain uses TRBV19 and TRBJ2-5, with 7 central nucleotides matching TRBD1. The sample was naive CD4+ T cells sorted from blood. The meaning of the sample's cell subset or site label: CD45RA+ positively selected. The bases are TGTGCCAGTAACAGGGGTGGTGGAGAGACCCAGTACTTC. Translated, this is CASNRGGGETQYF.